This passage covers 14 T cell receptor beta chains from one sample sequenced in a study of cytomegalovirus exposure and HLA in healthy donors. The study ran its PCR with 60 Vbeta and 13 Jbeta primers. Data came from immunoSEQ multiplex PCR; TCRdb stores just in-frame clones and leaves some out. The data show some 190,000 clones, roughly 75% seen once. The sequenced sample was PBMCs. These receptor sequences come from a woman in her 30s in good health and CMV-seronegative.

This clone has only one observation. This chain uses TRBV10-3 with TRBJ1-3, with TRBD1 matching over 7 bases. Germline values: CDR1 ENHRY, CDR2 SYGVKD. This CDR3 comprises 14 residues. Germline trimming cut 7 bases from V and 7 bases from J; bases unmatched to any gene: 10. The CDR3 DNA sequence: TGTGCCATCACGGAGGGGGCGAGTCGCAACACCATATATTTT. This translates into CAITEGASRNTIYF.

This sequence joins TRBV5-4 and TRBJ2-5, with D maybe TRBD1 (7 bases). The CDR3 is 15 residues long. V lost 5 bases and J 5 bases, leaving 19 bases between the germline ends. The germline gives CDR1 SGHNT, CDR2 YYREEE (reference sequence). In DNA form, the CDR3 reads TGTGCCAGCAGGCGCCTCGGAGGGGGCCTTGAGACCCAGTACTTC. It is translated as CASRRLGGGLETQYF.

This clone showed up just a few times. The chain has TRBV25-1 and TRBJ1-5; a possible D gene is TRBD1 (6 bases). This CDR3 contains 13 residues. The germline CDR1 and CDR2 sequences are MGHDK and SYGVNS. Trimming took off 6 bases at V and 13 bases at J, with 19 bases between the two ends. CDR3 DNA sequence: TGTGCCAGCAGAGCAGGGGATTTTGGTTCGCAGCATTTT. Its protein product is CASRAGDFGSQHF.

CDR3 in amino acids: CASSAEISGGWYEQYF. CDR3 in DNA: TGTGCCAGCAGCGCAGAGATATCAGGGGGCTGGTACGAGCAGTACTTC. The rearrangement joins TRBV9 to TRBJ2-7, with 8 positions matching TRBD1. CDR3 size: 16 residues. Looked up from germline, CDR1 is SGDLS and CDR2 is YYNGEE. V gave up 3 bases and J gave up 4 bases; unmatched junction bases: 12.

V gene TRBV5-1 combines with J gene TRBJ1-6; D is ambiguous. The CDR3 runs 16 residues. Germline values: CDR1 SGHRS, CDR2 YFSETQ. The V end lost 4 bases, the J end lost 0 bases, and 11 bases lay between the germline ends. The CDR3 is CASSPSESSYNSPLHF. CDR3 in DNA: TGCGCCAGCAGCCCCAGCGAGAGCTCCTATAATTCACCCCTCCACTTT.

The chain carries TRBV6-4 and TRBJ2-2, with a possible D match to TRBD2 (6 bases). V gave up 3 bases and J gave up 3 bases, with 8 bases separating them. Per the germline V gene, CDR1 is MRHNA and CDR2 is SNTAGT. This CDR3 is built from 14 residues. CDR3 loop: CASSEGGDTGELFF. The CDR3 bases are TGTGCCAGCAGTGAAGGCGGGGACACCGGGGAGCTGTTTTTT.

The chain is built from TRBV12-5 and TRBJ2-1; 7 nucleotides agree with TRBD1. This CDR3 is built from 13 residues. Trimming cost V 6 bases and J 5 bases; bases outside gene matches: 4. Germline V lookup: CDR1 LGHNT, CDR2 FRNRAP. The CDR3 loop reads CASGVDRDNEQFF. CDR3 coding DNA: TGTGCTAGTGGCGTAGACAGGGACAATGAGCAGTTCTTC.

This chain connects TRBV4-2 to TRBJ1-4; the match to TRBD1 covers 9 bases. V dropped 4 bases and J dropped 7; count of bases not matched to a gene: 10. CDR3 length: 16 residues. From germline, CDR1 is LGHNA and CDR2 YNFKEQ. CDR3 sequence: CASSPLERDRVEKLFF. The CDR3 region has the DNA TGTGCCAGCAGCCCCCTCGAAAGGGACAGGGTTGAAAAACTGTTTTTT.

The chain employs TRBV5-3 and TRBJ1-3; D is undetermined. TRBV5-3 is an ORF, and what it does is uncertain. The CDR3 loop spans 14 amino acids. With 1 base removed from V and 4 bases from J, the gap between germline ends came to 9 bases. Written as DNA, the CDR3 is TGTGCCAGAAGCTTGCCGGGGAAAGGAAACACCATATATTTT. Translating it yields CARSLPGKGNTIYF.

The V and J genes are TRBV5-6 and TRBJ2-7; a possible D gene is TRBD2 (6 bases). The CDR3 is made up of 15 amino acids. The germline gives CDR1 SGHDT, CDR2 YYEEEE. Trimming removed 4 bases from V and 3 bases from J, with 17 bases in between. CDR3 loop: CASSPGSVGGYEQYF. In DNA form, the CDR3 reads TGTGCCAGCAGCCCCGGCTCGGTCGGGGGCTACGAGCAGTACTTC.

V is TRBV7-6 and J is TRBJ2-5, with a weak D call TRBD2 (5 bases). In germline, CDR1 is SGHVS, CDR2 FNYEAQ. This CDR3 comprises 15 residues. V shed 4 bases and J shed 4 bases, with 16 bases lying between them. The CDR3 DNA reads TGTGCCAGCAGCTCCCCGACGGGGTTGACAGAGACCCAGTACTTC. Translated: CASSSPTGLTETQYF. Variable domain in full (rest from reference TRBV7-6 and TRBJ2-5): GAGVSQSPRYKVTKRGQDVALRCDPISGHVSLYWYRQALGQGPEFLTYFNYEAQQDKSGLPNDRFSAERPEGSISTLTIQRTEQRDSAMYRCASSSPTGLTETQYFGPGTRLLVL.

Of note for this clone: This likely comes from a read error, as the CDR3 has no conserved phenylalanine or tryptophan at its end. This chain uses TRBV7-9 with TRBJ2-3; weak D call: TRBD2 (7 bases). Germline CDR1 reads SEHNR; CDR2 reads FQNEAQ (reference sequence). The V end lost 3 bases, the J end lost 0 bases, and 13 bases lay between the germline ends. The CDR3 extends over 16 amino acids. In nucleotides, the CDR3 is TGTGCCAGCAGCTTCCGGGGGGCCCTAAGCACAGATACGCAGTATGTT. Its translation: CASSFRGALSTDTQYV.

V usage is TRBV5-6 and J usage is TRBJ2-7, with 10 bases that match TRBD2. The CDR3 is 16 residues long. Germline CDR1 reads SGHDT; CDR2 reads YYEEEE. Trimming cost V 6 bases and J 3 bases; bases outside gene matches: 12. CDR3 amino acids: CASIGLAVTAGYEQYF. In nucleotides, the CDR3 is TGTGCCAGCATAGGACTAGCGGTTACGGCAGGCTACGAGCAGTACTTC.

CDR3 coding DNA: TGCGCCAGCAGCCAAGACGGAGCCCTAGGTGGAGATACGCAGTATTTT. Residues: CASSQDGALGGDTQYF. The chain has TRBV4-3 and TRBJ2-3; D unresolved. The CDR3 runs 16 residues. V lost 0 bases to trimming and J lost 5 bases, with 15 bases between them. CDR1 is LGHNA and CDR2 is YSLEER in the germline V gene.